A selection of T cell receptor beta chains follows, all from one sample in a study of blood T cells in healthy people across ages. TCRdb analysed the 5' RACE reads with MiXCR anew, one entry per CDR3 protein. Here the sample spans fewer than 2,000,000 distinct CDR3 sequences, 39% being singletons. Material for sequencing was blood. The receptors stem from a human donor in good health. The CDR3 runs from the conserved cysteine through the conserved F or W. D genes are given only for firm matches. Clone size is stated in some rows and not others, as once, few, many or a class when expanded.

cdr3_nt cdr3_aa d_call clone_size j_call v_call
TGTGCCAGCAGCCTGGGGGACATCCCCACAGATACGCAGTATTTT CASSLGDIPTDTQYF NA NA TRBJ2-3 TRBV28
TGCAGTGCTAGAGATCGGTATAGGCAGGGTTGGGAGACCCAGTACTTC CSARDRYRQGWETQYF NA NA TRBJ2-5 TRBV20-1
TGTGCCTGGAGTTCCCCCTCCTACGAGCAGTACTTC CAWSSPSYEQYF NA NA TRBJ2-7 TRBV30
TGTGCCAGCAGTGCCTTCCGGGCCTCCCCCAGGAGGACCTACAATGAGCAGTTCTTC CASSAFRASPRRTYNEQFF NA NA TRBJ2-1 TRBV6-2/TRBV6-3
TGCGCCAGCAGCTTGGGGGTGGGAACAAACCCTTCAGAGACCCAGTACTTC CASSLGVGTNPSETQYF NA NA TRBJ2-5 TRBV5-1
TGCAGTGCTAGAGATTGGCACGGTCAAGAGACCCAGTACTTC CSARDWHGQETQYF NA NA TRBJ2-5 TRBV20-1
TGTGCCACCGTGAATGGTCGGGGACAGGGCTATGGCTACACCTTC CATVNGRGQGYGYTF TRBD1 NA TRBJ1-2 TRBV15
TGTGCCAGCAGTTTTGGCGGATGGGACTATGGCTACACCTTC CASSFGGWDYGYTF NA NA TRBJ1-2 TRBV12-3/TRBV12-4
TGTGCCAGCAGCCGCGTTTTAAACACCTACGAGCAGTACTTC CASSRVLNTYEQYF NA NA TRBJ2-7 TRBV12-3/TRBV12-4
TGCGCCAGCAGCCAGGGGCCCCGGGACAGGGGGCATGAGCAGTTCTTC CASSQGPRDRGHEQFF TRBD1 few TRBJ2-1 TRBV4-3
TGTGCCACCTCAGGGTTTGGAGATCAGCCCCAGCATTTT CATSGFGDQPQHF NA NA TRBJ1-5 TRBV6-2/TRBV6-3
TGTGCCAGCAGTTTATTCCCCCTAGCGGGGCACTACGAGCAGTACTTC CASSLFPLAGHYEQYF TRBD2 NA TRBJ2-7 TRBV27
TGTGCCAGCAGTTACTCCGACCGGGAGGTGGCAGATACGCAGTATTTT CASSYSDREVADTQYF TRBD2 NA TRBJ2-3 TRBV6-6
TGTGCCAGCCGACTGGAACCAAATGAAAAACTGTTTTTT CASRLEPNEKLFF NA NA TRBJ1-4 TRBV19
TGTGCCAGCAGCCCCGCATGGGCTAGTAATACTGAAGCTTTCTTT CASSPAWASNTEAFF NA NA TRBJ1-1 TRBV5-5
TGCAGTGCTCCTTATTTCTACGAGCAGTACTTC CSAPYFYEQYF NA few TRBJ2-7 TRBV20-1
TGTGCCAGCAGTGAAAAAGCAGGACGAGGCTATGGCTACACCTTC CASSEKAGRGYGYTF NA NA TRBJ1-2 TRBV2
TGTGCCAGCAGCGGTACAACAGGGAAGGCGAGAGGCTATGGCTACACCTTC CASSGTTGKARGYGYTF NA few TRBJ1-2 TRBV7-2
TGTGCCAGCAGTTACTTACCGGGAGGCAATCAGCCCCAGCATTTT CASSYLPGGNQPQHF NA few TRBJ1-5 TRBV6-5
TGTGCCAGCAGTTTATTAGCGGGGAGGGGAAGCTCCTACGAGCAGTACTTC CASSLLAGRGSSYEQYF TRBD2 NA TRBJ2-7 TRBV28
TGTGCCAGCAGCGTGGGTGGACTAGCGGGGGGAGATACCCAGTACTTC CASSVGGLAGGDTQYF TRBD2 NA TRBJ2-5 TRBV5-4
TGTGCCAGCAGCCCTATTAAAGGGGCAAGGGTGGACACTGAAGCTTTCTTT CASSPIKGARVDTEAFF NA few TRBJ1-1 TRBV4-2
TGTGCCAGCAGTTACCTAATTGGGGGGCTAAGGGGAAACACCATATATTTT CASSYLIGGLRGNTIYF NA NA TRBJ1-3 TRBV6-5
TGTGCCACCAGCATACCGGGACTCCCCTACAATGAGCAGTTCTTC CATSIPGLPYNEQFF NA NA TRBJ2-1 TRBV15
NA CASSVGRGSYGHTF NA NA TRBJ1-2 TRBV9
TGTGCCAGCAGTTTACCCTTCGGGGGGGCCTCCAACGAGCAGTACTTC CASSLPFGGASNEQYF TRBD2 few TRBJ2-7 TRBV12-3/TRBV12-4
TGCGCCAGCAGCTTGGCACCCTCCCTAGCTGGCTACGAGCAGTACTTC CASSLAPSLAGYEQYF NA NA TRBJ2-7 TRBV5-1
TGCGCCAGCAGCCAAGATGTCTACTCGATGAACACTGAAGCTTTCTTT CASSQDVYSMNTEAFF NA NA TRBJ1-1 TRBV4-3
TGCACCCTCCGGTCGGGGGGGGCGAACACTGAAGCTTTCTTT CTLRSGGANTEAFF NA NA TRBJ1-1 TRBV29-1
TGTGCCAGCAGCAACCAAGCGTCAGATACGCAGTATTTT CASSNQASDTQYF NA few TRBJ2-3 TRBV7-9
TGTGCCAGCAGCTTAGACGGGGGATCTTTCGATGGCTACACCTTC CASSLDGGSFDGYTF NA NA TRBJ1-2 TRBV7-3
TGTGCCAGCAGCGTAGGGGCAGACGTAAACTACGAGCAGTACTTC CASSVGADVNYEQYF NA few TRBJ2-7 TRBV9
TGTGCCAGCAGCTTGGTTGGGGGTCCTGGGGCGTACAGTGAGCAGTTCTTC CASSLVGGPGAYSEQFF NA NA TRBJ2-1 TRBV5-4
TGTGCCAGCAGCTTAGCTAAAGTACCCTATGAAGCTTTCTTT CASSLAKVPYEAFF NA NA TRBJ1-1 TRBV7-2
TGTGCCAGCAGTGAAGTCTTGGGACAATCCCGACCCTACGAGCAGTACTTC CASSEVLGQSRPYEQYF NA NA TRBJ2-7 TRBV2
TGTGCCAGCAGTTTGGCTAGCGGGGGCTTGAAGACCCAGTACTTC CASSLASGGLKTQYF TRBD2 NA TRBJ2-5 TRBV28
TGCAGCGTTGAAGATCAGTGGGAGACTGAAGCTTTCTTT CSVEDQWETEAFF NA NA TRBJ1-1 TRBV29-1
TGTGCTAGCAGCCTAAAAACAGGGTATCCATCCTACGAGCAGTACTTC CASSLKTGYPSYEQYF NA NA TRBJ2-7 TRBV7-7
TGTGCCAGCAGCTTACCGACGCCGAGCTCCTACAATGAGCAGTTCTTC CASSLPTPSSYNEQFF NA few TRBJ2-1 TRBV5-6
TGTGCCAGCAGTTTAGACTTCCGACAGGGAGTCTACACTGAAGCTTTCTTT CASSLDFRQGVYTEAFF TRBD1 once TRBJ1-1 TRBV27
TGTGCCAGCAGCGTAGATCACGAGCAGTACTTC CASSVDHEQYF NA few TRBJ2-7 TRBV9
TGTGCCAGCAGCACCACCAGGAGGGGTCCCCGGGGGGACTATGGCTACACCTTC CASSTTRRGPRGDYGYTF NA few TRBJ1-2 TRBV6-1
TGTGCCAGCAGTTTAACGGCAGGGGTGAACACCGGGGAGCTGTTTTTT CASSLTAGVNTGELFF NA NA TRBJ2-2 TRBV27
TGTGCCAGCAGCCGGGGGGGGGTTTTTAATTACTACGAGCAGTACTTC CASSRGGVFNYYEQYF TRBD2 few TRBJ2-7 TRBV7-9
TGCGCCAGCAGCTTCGGGGGTATGGAAGAGACCCAGTACTTC CASSFGGMEETQYF NA NA TRBJ2-5 TRBV5-1
TGTGCCAGCAGTTTTCTCGGGGTCCAAACTCTCAGAGGGAACACCATATATTTT CASSFLGVQTLRGNTIYF NA NA TRBJ1-3 TRBV12-3/TRBV12-4
TGTGCCAGCGGGCTCGGGACTTTCTACGAGCAGTACTTC CASGLGTFYEQYF NA few TRBJ2-7 TRBV6-5
TGCAGTGCTAAGCGTGGGGATGGCTACACCTTC CSAKRGDGYTF NA few TRBJ1-2 TRBV20-1
TGTGCCAGCAGCCAGACAAGCGGACCCGAGGATACGCAGTATTTT CASSQTSGPEDTQYF NA NA TRBJ2-3 TRBV4-2
TGTGCCAGCAGGGGACTAGCGTCCAATGAGCAGTTCTTC CASRGLASNEQFF TRBD2 NA TRBJ2-1 TRBV14
TGTGCCAGCAGAATACAGGGATACACAGATACGCAGTATTTT CASRIQGYTDTQYF NA NA TRBJ2-3 TRBV27
TGTGCCAGCAGCTTACTTGGGGGGCTGGTCTATGGCTACACCTTC CASSLLGGLVYGYTF NA NA TRBJ1-2 TRBV7-2